This T cell receptor (beta chain) was found in a study of beta chain features in type 1 diabetes. Looking at the study overall: The study found patients and healthy donors alike in age, gender and cell yields. General study points: Shorter TCRB CDR3s, moderately but significantly so, marked every one of the four CD4+ subsets in Type 1 diabetes patients.

Trimming left V 4 bases short and J 5 bases short, with 12 bases between. There are 13 residues in the CDR3. Germline values: CDR1 SQVTM, CDR2 ANQGSEA. Averaging approximately 110 mL, one heparinised blood draw came from each individual donor. About this clone itself: What it binds is not known.

What was sequenced were expressed TCRB transcripts, since all of the isolated RNA had been reverse transcribed. Using immunoSEQ multiplex PCR, the repertoire was profiled, and TCRdb retains in-frame clones only, with some absent. The profile shows about 740,000 clones, around an eighth of them singletons. The TCR sequence derives from a man younger than 35 with type 1 diabetes. This chain connects TRBV29-1 to TRBJ2-1; D is undetermined. Sequenced: naive CD4+ T cells from blood. The CDR3 bases are TGCAGCGTTGCGTCCCAGGTAGACAATGAGCAGTTCTTC. Protein: CSVASQVDNEQFF.